The text below deals with one T cell receptor beta chain. This CDR3 is also generated by other DNA sequences in the sample. Clones were sequenced by immunoSEQ multiplex PCR, and TCRdb holds only the in-frame ones, with some missing. The table has around 500,000 clones, more than 85% seen once; the top ten hold just over 8%. Individuals drawn from 20 to 25 US areas were roughly 18 to 95 years old. This record comes from a study of blood T cell repertoires in COVID-19. About the study: Samples of COVID-19 (acute and convalescent) were obtained from the United States, Italy and Spain.

The germline V gene encodes CDR1 SGDLS and CDR2 YYNGEE. V was pared by 3 bases and J by 4 bases, with 5 bases of the junction left unmatched. The CDR3 consists of 15 residues. Sequencing was performed on PBMCs or T cells enriched from blood (not recorded which). The chain carries TRBV9 and TRBJ2-1; 9 bases match TRBD1. The receptor's source is a woman aged 60-75 years who had recovered from COVID-19. CDR3 coding DNA: TGTGCCAGCAGCGCGGGGACAGGGACATACAATGAGCAGTTCTTC. It yields the protein CASSAGTGTYNEQFF. The full variable domain, in which reference TRBV9 and TRBJ2-1 provide the parts outside the CDR3, is DSGVTQTPKHLITATGQRVTLRCSPRSGDLSVYWYQQSLDQGLQFLIQYYNGEERAKGNILERFSAQQFPDLHSELNLSSLELGDSALYFCASSAGTGTYNEQFFGPGTRLTVL.